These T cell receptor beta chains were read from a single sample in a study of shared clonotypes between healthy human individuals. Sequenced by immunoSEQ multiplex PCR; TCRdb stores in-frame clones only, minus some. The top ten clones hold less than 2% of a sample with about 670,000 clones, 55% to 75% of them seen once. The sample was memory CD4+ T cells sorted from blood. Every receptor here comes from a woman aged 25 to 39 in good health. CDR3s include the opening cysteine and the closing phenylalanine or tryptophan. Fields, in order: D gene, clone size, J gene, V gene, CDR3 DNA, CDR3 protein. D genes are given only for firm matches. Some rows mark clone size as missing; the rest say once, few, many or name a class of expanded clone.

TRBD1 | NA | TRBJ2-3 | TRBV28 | TGTGCCAGCAGTCGAACCGGGACAGGGTCCCCAGATACGCAGTATTTT | CASSRTGTGSPDTQYF
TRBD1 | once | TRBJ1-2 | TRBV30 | TGTGCCTGTAAAGACAGGGGGCAGCCTTTTAACTATGGCTACACCTTC | CACKDRGQPFNYGYTF
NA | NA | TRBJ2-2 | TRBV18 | TGTGCCAGCTCACCGCAACGGGACAAGAACACCGGGGAGCTGTTTTTT | CASSPQRDKNTGELFF
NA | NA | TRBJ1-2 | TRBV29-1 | TGCAGCGTGTCAGGGTCCGGAGTGAGCTATGGCTACACCTTC | CSVSGSGVSYGYTF
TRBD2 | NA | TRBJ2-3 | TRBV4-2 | TGTGCCAGCAGCTCAGGGACTAGCGGGGCTCGAACCACAGATACGCAGTATTTT | CASSSGTSGARTTDTQYF
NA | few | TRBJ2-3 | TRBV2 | TGTGCCAGCACCCAACCTGGGTCCCGGGCTACGCAGTATTTT | CASTQPGSRATQYF
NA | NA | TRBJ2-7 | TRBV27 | TGTGCCAGCAGTTTAGACAGAGGCTACGAGCAGTACTTC | CASSLDRGYEQYF
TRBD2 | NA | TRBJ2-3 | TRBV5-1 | TGCGCCAGCGGACTGACTAGCGGGAGTGCAACAGATACGCAGTATTTT | CASGLTSGSATDTQYF
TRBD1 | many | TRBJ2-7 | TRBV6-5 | TGTGCCAGCAGTCAACAGGGGGCTGTCTACGAGCAGTACTTC | CASSQQGAVYEQYF
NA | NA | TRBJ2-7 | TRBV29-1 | TGCAGCGTTACTCCAGGGATCTCGTCCTACGAGCAGTACTTC | CSVTPGISSYEQYF
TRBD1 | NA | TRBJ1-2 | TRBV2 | TGTGCCAGCCGGGACAGGGGGTACTTAAACTATGGCTACACCTTC | CASRDRGYLNYGYTF
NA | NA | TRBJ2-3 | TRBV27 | TGTGCCAGCAGTTCCCCCGGGACCCGGAGCACAGATACGCAGTATTTT | CASSSPGTRSTDTQYF
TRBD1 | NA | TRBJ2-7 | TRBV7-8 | TGTGCCAGCAAGCAGACAGGGACCTACGAGCAGTACTTC | CASKQTGTYEQYF
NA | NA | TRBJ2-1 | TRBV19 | TGTGCCAGTAGTAGGAGGCCATCTGCGGGGTACAATGAGCAGTTCTTC | CASSRRPSAGYNEQFF
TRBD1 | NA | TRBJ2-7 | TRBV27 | TGTGCCAGCAGTTCCGGGACAGGGGTAAACGAGCAGTACTTC | CASSSGTGVNEQYF
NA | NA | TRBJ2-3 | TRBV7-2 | TGTGCCAGCAGCTTAGGGACCCGCACAGATACGCAGTATTTT | CASSLGTRTDTQYF
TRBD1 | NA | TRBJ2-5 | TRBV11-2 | TGTGCCAGCAGCTTAGTAGGAAACAGGGGGCGAGAGACCCAGTACTTC | CASSLVGNRGRETQYF
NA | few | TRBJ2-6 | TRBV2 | TGTGCCAGCAGTCGGGACATCTCTGGGGCCAACGTCCTGACTTTC | CASSRDISGANVLTF
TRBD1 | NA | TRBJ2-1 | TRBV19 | TGTGCCAGCGGGACAGGGGGCTCGTACAATGAGCAGTTCTTC | CASGTGGSYNEQFF
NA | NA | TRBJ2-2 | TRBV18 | TGTGCCAGCTCACTTAGCGGAATAAACACCGGGGAGCTGTTTTTT | CASSLSGINTGELFF
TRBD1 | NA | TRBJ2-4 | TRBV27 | TGTGCCAGCAGTTTAATTACAGGGGTAGGAAACATTCAGTACTTC | CASSLITGVGNIQYF
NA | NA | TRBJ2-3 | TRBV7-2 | TGTGCCAGCAGCTTCCGATCCCAGGCAGATACGCAGTATTTT | CASSFRSQADTQYF
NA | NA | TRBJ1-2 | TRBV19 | TGTGCCAGTAAAGTTATAAGCCAGGGCATTTATGGCTACACCTTC | CASKVISQGIYGYTF
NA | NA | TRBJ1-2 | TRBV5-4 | TGTGCCAGCAGCTTGGAAGGAAGCGGGTATGGCTACACCTTC | CASSLEGSGYGYTF
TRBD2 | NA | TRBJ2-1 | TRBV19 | TGTGCCAGTAGCAAGCAGAGAGCGGGAGTTTTTGGAAGCAATGAGCAGTTCTTC | CASSKQRAGVFGSNEQFF
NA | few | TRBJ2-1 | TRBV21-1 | TGTGCCAGCAGCAAAGAGGGTAGACCCGGCAATGAGCAGTTCTTC | CASSKEGRPGNEQFF
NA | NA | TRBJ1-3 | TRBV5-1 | TGCGCCAGCAGCCCAAGACAGGACAATTCTGGAAACACCATATATTTT | CASSPRQDNSGNTIYF